Sequencing of this TCR beta chain was carried out in a study of Graves' ophthalmopathy and Graves' hyperthyroidism. The study, taken as a whole, reports: Among thyroid clonotypes expanded above 0.001 frequency, most also appeared in blood. The model forecast ophthalmopathy progression, reaching 70.59% sensitivity and approximately 72% specificity.

Exclusion covered patients with other autoimmune diseases or uncontrolled infections (as well as pregnancy or lactation). RNA transcripts were the template, and TCR beta CDR3 regions were amplified from them. An opening RT-PCR round employed HTBI primers and preceded a second-round multiplex PCR. TCRdb redid the calling of the multiplex PCR reads with MiXCR, one entry per CDR3 protein. This table has around 1.1 million distinct CDR3 sequences, 36% appearing once. Concerning this clonotype itself: Antigen unknown. A clone one base away is much larger, so this may be a read error.

Unmatched junction bases numbered 8, after V lost 5 bases and J lost 2 bases. The CDR3 length is 15 residues. Germline CDR1 SGHAT, CDR2 FQNNGV. Sequenced input: peripheral blood or thyroid tissue (not recorded which). The chain employs TRBV11-2 and TRBJ2-5; 7 bases line up with TRBD2. The source is an adult man with Graves' hyperthyroidism. The CDR3 coding sequence is TGTGCCAGCAGCCCCGGGGGGACCAATCAAGAGACCCAGTACTTC. Translated: CASSPGGTNQETQYF.